This T cell receptor beta chain was documented in a study of OX40 agonist ivuxolimab in advanced cancers. Study-wide context: Ivuxolimab, an agonistic anti-OX40 (CD134) antibody, was given to patients.

Method: immunoSEQ multiplex PCR; TCRdb's copy keeps in-frame clones and lacks some. This table holds some 64,000 clones, roughly 90% found once. The material sequenced was CD4+ or CD8+ T cells sorted from blood, taken in a trial of the OX40 agonist ivuxolimab. This clonotype was obtained from an adult with an advanced solid tumor such as melanoma, head and neck, liver or kidney cancer.

This CDR3 is CASSQDVQTSSYEQYF. The DNA for the CDR3 is TGCGCCAGCAGCCAAGACGTTCAGACCAGCTCCTACGAGCAGTACTTC. The chain employs TRBV4-1 and TRBJ2-7; D not resolved. The CDR3 loop spans 16 amino acids. V shed 0 bases and J shed 0 bases, with 12 bases lying between them. The germline V gene has CDR1 MGHRA and CDR2 YSYEKL.